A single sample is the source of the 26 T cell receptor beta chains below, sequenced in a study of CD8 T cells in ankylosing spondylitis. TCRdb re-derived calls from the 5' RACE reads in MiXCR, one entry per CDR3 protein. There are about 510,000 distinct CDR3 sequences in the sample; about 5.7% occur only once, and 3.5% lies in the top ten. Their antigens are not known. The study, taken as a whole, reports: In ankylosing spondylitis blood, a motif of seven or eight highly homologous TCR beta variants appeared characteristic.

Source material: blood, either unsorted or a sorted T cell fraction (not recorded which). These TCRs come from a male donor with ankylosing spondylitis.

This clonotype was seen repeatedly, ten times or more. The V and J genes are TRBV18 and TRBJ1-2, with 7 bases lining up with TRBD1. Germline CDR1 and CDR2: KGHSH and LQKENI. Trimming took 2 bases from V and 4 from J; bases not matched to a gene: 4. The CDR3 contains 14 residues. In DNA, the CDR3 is TGTGCCAGCTCACCAACGGACAGGATCTATGGCTACACCTTC. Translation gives CASSPTDRIYGYTF. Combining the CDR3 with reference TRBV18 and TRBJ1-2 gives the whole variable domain NAGVMQNPRHLVRRRGQEARLRCSPMKGHSHVYWYRQLPEEGLKFMVYLQKENIIDESGMPKERFSAEFPKEGPSILRIQQVVRGDSAAYFCASSPTDRIYGYTFGSGTRLTVV.

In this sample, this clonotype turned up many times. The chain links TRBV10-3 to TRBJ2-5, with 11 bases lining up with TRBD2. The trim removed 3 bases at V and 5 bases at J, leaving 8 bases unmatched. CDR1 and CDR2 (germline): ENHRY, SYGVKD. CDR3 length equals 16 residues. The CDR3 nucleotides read TGTGCCATCAGTGAAAGATTAGCGGGGGGGCGCGAGACCCAGTACTTC. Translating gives CAISERLAGGRETQYF.

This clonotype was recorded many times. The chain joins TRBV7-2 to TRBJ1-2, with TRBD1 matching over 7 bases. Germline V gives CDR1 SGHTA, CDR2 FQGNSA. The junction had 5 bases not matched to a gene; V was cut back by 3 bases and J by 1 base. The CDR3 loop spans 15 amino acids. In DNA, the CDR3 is TGTGCCAGCAGCTTCACAGGGGCCAATAACTATGGCTACACCTTC. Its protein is CASSFTGANNYGYTF.

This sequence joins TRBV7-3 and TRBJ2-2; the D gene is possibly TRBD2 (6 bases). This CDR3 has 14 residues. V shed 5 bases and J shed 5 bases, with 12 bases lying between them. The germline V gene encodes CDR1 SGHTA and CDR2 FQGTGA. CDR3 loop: CASSALALTGELFF. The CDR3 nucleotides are TGTGCCAGCAGCGCACTAGCTCTTACCGGGGAGCTGTTTTTT.

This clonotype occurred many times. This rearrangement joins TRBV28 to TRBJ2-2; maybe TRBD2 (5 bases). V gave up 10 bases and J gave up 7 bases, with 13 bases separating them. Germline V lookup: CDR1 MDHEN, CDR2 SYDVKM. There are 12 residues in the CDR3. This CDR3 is CAIRRGRGELFF. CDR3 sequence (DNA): TGTGCCATACGACGGGGTCGCGGGGAGCTGTTTTTT.

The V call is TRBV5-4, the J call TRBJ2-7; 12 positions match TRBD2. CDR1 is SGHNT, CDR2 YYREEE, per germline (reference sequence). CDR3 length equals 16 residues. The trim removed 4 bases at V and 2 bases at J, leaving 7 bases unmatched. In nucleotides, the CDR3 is TGTGCCAGCAGCCCACGGACTAGCGGGGCTCCCTACGAGCAGTACTTC. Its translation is CASSPRTSGAPYEQYF. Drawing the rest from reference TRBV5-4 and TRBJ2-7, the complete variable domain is ETGVTQSPTHLIKTRGQQVTLRCSSQSGHNTVSWYQQALGQGPQFIFQYYREEENGRGNFPPRFSGLQFPNYSSELNVNALELDDSALYLCASSPRTSGAPYEQYFGPGTRLTVT.

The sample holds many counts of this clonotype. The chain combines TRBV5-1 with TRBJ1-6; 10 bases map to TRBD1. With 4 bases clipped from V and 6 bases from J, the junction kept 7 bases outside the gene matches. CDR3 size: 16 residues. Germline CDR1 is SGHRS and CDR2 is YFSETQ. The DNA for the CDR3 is TGCGCCAGCAGCCCAAGGACAGGGGGACTTAATTCACCCCTCCACTTT. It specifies CASSPRTGGLNSPLHF.

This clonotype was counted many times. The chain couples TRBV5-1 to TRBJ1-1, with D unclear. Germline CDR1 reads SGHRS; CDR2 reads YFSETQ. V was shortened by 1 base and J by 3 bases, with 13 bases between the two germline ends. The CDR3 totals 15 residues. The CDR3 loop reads CASSLFGNSDTEAFF. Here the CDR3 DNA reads TGCGCCAGCAGCTTGTTTGGAAACTCGGACACTGAAGCTTTCTTT.

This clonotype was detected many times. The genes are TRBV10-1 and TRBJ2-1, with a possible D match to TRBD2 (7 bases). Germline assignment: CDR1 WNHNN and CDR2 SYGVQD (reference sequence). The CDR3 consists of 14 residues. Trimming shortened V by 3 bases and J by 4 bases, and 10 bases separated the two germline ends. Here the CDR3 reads CASSEGGAYNEQFF. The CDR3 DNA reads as TGCGCCAGCAGTGAAGGGGGGGCATACAATGAGCAGTTCTTC.

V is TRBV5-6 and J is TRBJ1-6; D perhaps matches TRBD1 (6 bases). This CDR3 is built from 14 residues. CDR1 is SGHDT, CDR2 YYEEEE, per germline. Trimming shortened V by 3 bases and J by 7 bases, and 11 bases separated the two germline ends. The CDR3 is CASSWRGENSPLHF. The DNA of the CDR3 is TGTGCCAGCAGCTGGAGGGGGGAAAATTCACCCCTCCACTTT.

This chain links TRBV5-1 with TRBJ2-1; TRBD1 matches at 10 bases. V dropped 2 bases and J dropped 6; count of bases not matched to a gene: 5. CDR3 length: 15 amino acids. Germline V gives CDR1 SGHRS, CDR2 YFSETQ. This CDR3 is CASSFRQGASNEQFF. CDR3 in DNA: TGCGCCAGCAGCTTTCGACAGGGGGCATCCAATGAGCAGTTCTTC.

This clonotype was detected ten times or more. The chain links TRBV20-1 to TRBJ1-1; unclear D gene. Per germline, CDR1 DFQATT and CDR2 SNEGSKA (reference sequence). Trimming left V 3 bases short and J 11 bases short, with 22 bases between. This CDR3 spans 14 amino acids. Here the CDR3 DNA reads TGCAGTGCTAGCTCTGGCCCGAGACACGGCGGGGCTTTCTTT. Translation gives CSASSGPRHGGAFF.

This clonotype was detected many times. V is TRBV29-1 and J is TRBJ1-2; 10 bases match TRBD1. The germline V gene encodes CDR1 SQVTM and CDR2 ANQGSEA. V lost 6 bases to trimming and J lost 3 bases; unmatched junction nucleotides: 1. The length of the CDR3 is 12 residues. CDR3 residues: CSVGQGYYGYTF. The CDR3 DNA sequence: TGCAGCGTGGGACAGGGGTACTATGGCTACACCTTC.

CDR3 protein: CASSLRRQGARQMVYGYTF. In DNA, the CDR3 is TGTGCCAGCAGTTTACGTAGACAGGGGGCCCGCCAGATGGTCTATGGCTACACCTTC. The chain links TRBV12-3 or TRBV12-4 to TRBJ1-2; 10 bases map to TRBD1. J was trimmed by 4 bases and V by 2 bases; bases with no gene match: 16. The CDR3 has 19 residues.

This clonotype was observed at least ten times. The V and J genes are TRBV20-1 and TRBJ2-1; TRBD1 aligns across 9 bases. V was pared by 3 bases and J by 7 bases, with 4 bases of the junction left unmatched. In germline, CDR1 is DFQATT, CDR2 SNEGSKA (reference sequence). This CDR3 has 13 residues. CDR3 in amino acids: CSASRDRVNEQFF. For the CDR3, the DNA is TGCAGTGCTAGCCGGGACAGGGTGAATGAGCAGTTCTTC.

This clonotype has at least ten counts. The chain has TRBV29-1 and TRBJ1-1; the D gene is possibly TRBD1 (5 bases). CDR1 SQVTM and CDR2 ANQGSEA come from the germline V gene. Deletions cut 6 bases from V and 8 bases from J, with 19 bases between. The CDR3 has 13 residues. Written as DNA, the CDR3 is TGCAGCGTCGATAGGGGTGTCCGAGGGGAAGCTTTCTTT. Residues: CSVDRGVRGEAFF. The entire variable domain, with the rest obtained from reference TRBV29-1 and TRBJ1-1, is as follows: SAVISQKPSRDICQRGTSLTIQCQVDSQVTMMFWYRQQPGQSLTLIATANQGSEATYESGFVIDKFPISRPNLTFSTLTVSNMSPEDSSIYLCSVDRGVRGEAFFGQGTRLTVV.

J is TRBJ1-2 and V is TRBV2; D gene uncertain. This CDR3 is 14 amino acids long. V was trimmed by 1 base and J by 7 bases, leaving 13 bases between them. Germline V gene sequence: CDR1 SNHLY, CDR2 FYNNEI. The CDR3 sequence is CASSEGAAPGGYTF. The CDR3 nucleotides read TGTGCCAGCAGTGAAGGGGCCGCTCCGGGTGGCTACACCTTC.

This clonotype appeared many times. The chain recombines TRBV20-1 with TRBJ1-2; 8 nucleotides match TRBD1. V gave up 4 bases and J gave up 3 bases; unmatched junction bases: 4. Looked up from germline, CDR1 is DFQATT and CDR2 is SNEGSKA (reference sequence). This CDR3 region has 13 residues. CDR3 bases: TGCAGTGCTACCCCAGGGGGCCACTATGGCTACACCTTC. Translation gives CSATPGGHYGYTF.

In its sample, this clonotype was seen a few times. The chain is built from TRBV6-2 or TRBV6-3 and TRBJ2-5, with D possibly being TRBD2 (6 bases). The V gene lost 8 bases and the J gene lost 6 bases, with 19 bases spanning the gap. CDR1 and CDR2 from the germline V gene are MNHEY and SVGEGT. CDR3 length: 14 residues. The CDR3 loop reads CASVPNNAGQTQYF. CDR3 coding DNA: TGTGCCAGCGTCCCTAACAACGCGGGGCAGACCCAGTACTTC.

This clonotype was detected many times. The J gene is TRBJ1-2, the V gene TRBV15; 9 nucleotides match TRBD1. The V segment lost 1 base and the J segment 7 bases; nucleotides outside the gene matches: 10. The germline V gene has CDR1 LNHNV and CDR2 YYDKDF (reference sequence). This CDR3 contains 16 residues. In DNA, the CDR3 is TGTGCCACCAGCAGAGGGGGCCCGGGACAGGGAAGTGGCTACACCTTC. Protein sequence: CATSRGGPGQGSGYTF.

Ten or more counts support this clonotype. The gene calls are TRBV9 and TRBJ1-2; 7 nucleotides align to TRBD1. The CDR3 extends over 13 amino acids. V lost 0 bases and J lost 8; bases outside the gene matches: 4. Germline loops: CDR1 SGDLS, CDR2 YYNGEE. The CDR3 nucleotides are TGTGCCAGCAGCGTAGGACAGGGTGCGGGCTACACCTTC. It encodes CASSVGQGAGYTF.

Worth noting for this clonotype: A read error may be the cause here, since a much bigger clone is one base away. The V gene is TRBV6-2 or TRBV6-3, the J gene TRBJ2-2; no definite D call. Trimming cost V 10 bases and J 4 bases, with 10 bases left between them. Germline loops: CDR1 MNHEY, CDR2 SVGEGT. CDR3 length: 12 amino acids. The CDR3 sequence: CATVRFTGELFF. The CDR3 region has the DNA TGTGCCACGGTGCGGTTCACCGGGGAGCTGTTTTTT.

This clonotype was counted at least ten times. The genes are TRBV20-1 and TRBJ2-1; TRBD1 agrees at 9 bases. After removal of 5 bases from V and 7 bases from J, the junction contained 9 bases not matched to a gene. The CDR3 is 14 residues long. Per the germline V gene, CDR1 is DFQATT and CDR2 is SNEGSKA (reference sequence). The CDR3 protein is CSASQGALVNEQFF. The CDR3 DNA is TGCAGTGCTTCACAGGGGGCATTAGTAAATGAGCAGTTCTTC.

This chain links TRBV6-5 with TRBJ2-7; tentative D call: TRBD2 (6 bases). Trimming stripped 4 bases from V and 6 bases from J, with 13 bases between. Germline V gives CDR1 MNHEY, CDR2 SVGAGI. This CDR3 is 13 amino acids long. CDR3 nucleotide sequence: TGTGCCAGCAGTTGGGTAACTAGCTCCGAGCAGTACTTC. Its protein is CASSWVTSSEQYF.

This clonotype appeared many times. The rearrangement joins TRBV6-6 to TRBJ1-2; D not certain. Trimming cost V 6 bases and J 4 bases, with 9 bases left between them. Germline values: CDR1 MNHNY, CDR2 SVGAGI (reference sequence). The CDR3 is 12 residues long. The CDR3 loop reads CASSPSLYGYTF. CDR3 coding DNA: TGTGCCAGCAGCCCCTCCCTCTATGGCTACACCTTC.

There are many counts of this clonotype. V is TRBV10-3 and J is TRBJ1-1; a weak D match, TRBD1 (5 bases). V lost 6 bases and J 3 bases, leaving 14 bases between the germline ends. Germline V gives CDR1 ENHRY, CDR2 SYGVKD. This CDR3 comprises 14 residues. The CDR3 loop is CAIRRGEGYTEAFF. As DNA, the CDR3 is TGTGCCATCAGACGGGGAGAGGGGTACACTGAAGCTTTCTTT.